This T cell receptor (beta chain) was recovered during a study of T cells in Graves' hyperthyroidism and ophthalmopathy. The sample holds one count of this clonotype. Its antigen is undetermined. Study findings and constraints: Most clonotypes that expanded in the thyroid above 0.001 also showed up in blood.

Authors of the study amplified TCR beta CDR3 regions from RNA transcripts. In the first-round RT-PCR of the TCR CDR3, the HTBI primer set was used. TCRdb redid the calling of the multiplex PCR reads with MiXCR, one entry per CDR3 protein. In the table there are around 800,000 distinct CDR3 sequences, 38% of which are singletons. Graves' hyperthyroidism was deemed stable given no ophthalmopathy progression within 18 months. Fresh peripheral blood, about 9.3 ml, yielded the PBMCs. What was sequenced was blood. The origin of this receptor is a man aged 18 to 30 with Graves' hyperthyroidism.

The CDR3 reads CAIKGGDGYGYTF. Written as DNA, the CDR3 is TGTGCCATCAAAGGGGGGGATGGCTATGGCTACACCTTC. The V call is TRBV10-3, the J call TRBJ1-2; a possible D gene is TRBD1 (6 bases). V dropped 7 bases and J dropped 4 bases, with 13 bases sitting between them. This CDR3 region has 13 residues. The germline V gene has CDR1 ENHRY and CDR2 SYGVKD.